These 2 T cell receptor beta chains share one sample of origin, sequenced in a study of cytomegalovirus exposure and HLA in healthy donors (dated by TCRdb to the late 2010s). Receptors were amplified or captured by the immunoSEQ multiplex PCR assay. TCRdb took this table from immuneACCESS and kept in-frame rearrangements with V and J called. Such tables lack part of the clones; where checked against another copy, unresolved V genes explain under half of the gap, and the rest is unexplained. The sample includes roughly 330,000 clones, with about 90% observed a single time. Roughly 1.2% of the sample is taken by the ten largest. The sample was PBMCs. The receptors were gathered from a woman aged 25 to 39 in good health and CMV-seropositive.

The chain carries TRBV6-5 and TRBJ1-1, with TRBD1 matching over 9 bases. This CDR3 comprises 14 residues. The germline gives CDR1 MNHEY, CDR2 SVGAGI. Trimming at V came to 7 bases and at J to 2 bases, leaving 5 bases not matched to a gene. CDR3 DNA: TGTGCCAGCAACCACAGGGGGCTTAACACTGAAGCTTTCTTT. Translation: CASNHRGLNTEAFF.

This rearrangement joins TRBV27 to TRBJ2-1; 12 nucleotides match TRBD2. V shed 1 base and J 9 bases; nucleotides not matched to a gene: 4. The length of the CDR3 is 15 residues. Germline CDR1 and CDR2: MNHEY and SMNVEV (reference sequence). CDR3 DNA: TGTGCCAGCAGTTTATGGCTAGCGGGGGGGAGTGAGCAGTTCTTC. Protein product: CASSLWLAGGSEQFF.